Given below is one T cell receptor (beta chain) in context. The sample originates from a study of T cells in Graves' hyperthyroidism and ophthalmopathy. Amplified TCR beta CDR3 regions derived from RNA transcripts. The TCR CDR3 first-round RT-PCR relied on the HTBI primer set. TCRdb fed the multiplex PCR reads into MiXCR, producing one record per CDR3 protein. The repertoire includes over 350,000 distinct CDR3 sequences, 14% to 15% of them detected once, and less than 15% sits in the top ten. This CDR3 region has 15 residues. In germline, CDR1 is SGHKS, CDR2 YYEKEE (reference sequence). Trimming removed 4 bases from V and 3 bases from J, with 16 bases in between.

The receptor was derived from a man aged 18 to 29 with Graves' ophthalmopathy. The V gene is TRBV5-5, the J gene TRBJ1-2, with a tentative D call TRBD1 (5 bases). The specimen sequenced was blood. CDR3 DNA: TGTGCCAGCAGCGCACCCAGGGTTTGGGACTATGGCTACACCTTC. Protein sequence: CASSAPRVWDYGYTF.